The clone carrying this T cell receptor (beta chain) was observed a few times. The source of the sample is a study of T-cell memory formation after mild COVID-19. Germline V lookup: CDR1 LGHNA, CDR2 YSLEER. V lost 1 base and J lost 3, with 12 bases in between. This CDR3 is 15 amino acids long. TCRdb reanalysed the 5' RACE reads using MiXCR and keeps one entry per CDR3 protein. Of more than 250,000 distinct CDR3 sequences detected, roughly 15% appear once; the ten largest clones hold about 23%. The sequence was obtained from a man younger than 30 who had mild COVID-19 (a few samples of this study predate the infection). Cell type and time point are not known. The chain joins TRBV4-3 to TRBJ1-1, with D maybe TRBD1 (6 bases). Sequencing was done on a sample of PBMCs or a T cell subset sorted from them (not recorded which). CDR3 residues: CASSQAHRADTEAFF. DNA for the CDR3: TGCGCCAGCAGCCAAGCACACAGGGCGGACACTGAAGCTTTCTTT.